The subject of this entry is one TCR beta chain. Per the study methods: Researchers report that nucleated cell counts were estimated from reference gene primer amplification. The protocol was immunoSEQ multiplex PCR, while the TCRdb copy is restricted to in-frame clones and leaves out a portion. The DNA was the basis for D and trimming; V, J and clone size are from that table. This repertoire shows tens of thousands of clones, about 84% found once; its top ten account for more than 12%. The CDR3 is 13 amino acids. CDR1 and CDR2 (germline): SQVTM, ANQGSEA. The V end was cut by 3 bases, the J end by 2 bases, with 7 bases between. The data were taken from a study of blood T cell repertoires in COVID-19. Study-wide context: Specimens from acute and convalescent COVID-19 originated in the United States, Italy and Spain. PBMCs, B-cell-depleted T cells, or T cells were the source of the cDNA or gDNA that made up the material.

This chain connects TRBV29-1 to TRBJ2-2, with unresolved D. This sequence originates from a woman aged 65 to 85 with acute or convalescent COVID-19. The sequenced sample was peripheral blood. CDR3 sequence: CSVDTLNTGELFF. The CDR3, as DNA: TGCAGCGTTGATACTCTAAACACCGGGGAGCTGTTTTTT.